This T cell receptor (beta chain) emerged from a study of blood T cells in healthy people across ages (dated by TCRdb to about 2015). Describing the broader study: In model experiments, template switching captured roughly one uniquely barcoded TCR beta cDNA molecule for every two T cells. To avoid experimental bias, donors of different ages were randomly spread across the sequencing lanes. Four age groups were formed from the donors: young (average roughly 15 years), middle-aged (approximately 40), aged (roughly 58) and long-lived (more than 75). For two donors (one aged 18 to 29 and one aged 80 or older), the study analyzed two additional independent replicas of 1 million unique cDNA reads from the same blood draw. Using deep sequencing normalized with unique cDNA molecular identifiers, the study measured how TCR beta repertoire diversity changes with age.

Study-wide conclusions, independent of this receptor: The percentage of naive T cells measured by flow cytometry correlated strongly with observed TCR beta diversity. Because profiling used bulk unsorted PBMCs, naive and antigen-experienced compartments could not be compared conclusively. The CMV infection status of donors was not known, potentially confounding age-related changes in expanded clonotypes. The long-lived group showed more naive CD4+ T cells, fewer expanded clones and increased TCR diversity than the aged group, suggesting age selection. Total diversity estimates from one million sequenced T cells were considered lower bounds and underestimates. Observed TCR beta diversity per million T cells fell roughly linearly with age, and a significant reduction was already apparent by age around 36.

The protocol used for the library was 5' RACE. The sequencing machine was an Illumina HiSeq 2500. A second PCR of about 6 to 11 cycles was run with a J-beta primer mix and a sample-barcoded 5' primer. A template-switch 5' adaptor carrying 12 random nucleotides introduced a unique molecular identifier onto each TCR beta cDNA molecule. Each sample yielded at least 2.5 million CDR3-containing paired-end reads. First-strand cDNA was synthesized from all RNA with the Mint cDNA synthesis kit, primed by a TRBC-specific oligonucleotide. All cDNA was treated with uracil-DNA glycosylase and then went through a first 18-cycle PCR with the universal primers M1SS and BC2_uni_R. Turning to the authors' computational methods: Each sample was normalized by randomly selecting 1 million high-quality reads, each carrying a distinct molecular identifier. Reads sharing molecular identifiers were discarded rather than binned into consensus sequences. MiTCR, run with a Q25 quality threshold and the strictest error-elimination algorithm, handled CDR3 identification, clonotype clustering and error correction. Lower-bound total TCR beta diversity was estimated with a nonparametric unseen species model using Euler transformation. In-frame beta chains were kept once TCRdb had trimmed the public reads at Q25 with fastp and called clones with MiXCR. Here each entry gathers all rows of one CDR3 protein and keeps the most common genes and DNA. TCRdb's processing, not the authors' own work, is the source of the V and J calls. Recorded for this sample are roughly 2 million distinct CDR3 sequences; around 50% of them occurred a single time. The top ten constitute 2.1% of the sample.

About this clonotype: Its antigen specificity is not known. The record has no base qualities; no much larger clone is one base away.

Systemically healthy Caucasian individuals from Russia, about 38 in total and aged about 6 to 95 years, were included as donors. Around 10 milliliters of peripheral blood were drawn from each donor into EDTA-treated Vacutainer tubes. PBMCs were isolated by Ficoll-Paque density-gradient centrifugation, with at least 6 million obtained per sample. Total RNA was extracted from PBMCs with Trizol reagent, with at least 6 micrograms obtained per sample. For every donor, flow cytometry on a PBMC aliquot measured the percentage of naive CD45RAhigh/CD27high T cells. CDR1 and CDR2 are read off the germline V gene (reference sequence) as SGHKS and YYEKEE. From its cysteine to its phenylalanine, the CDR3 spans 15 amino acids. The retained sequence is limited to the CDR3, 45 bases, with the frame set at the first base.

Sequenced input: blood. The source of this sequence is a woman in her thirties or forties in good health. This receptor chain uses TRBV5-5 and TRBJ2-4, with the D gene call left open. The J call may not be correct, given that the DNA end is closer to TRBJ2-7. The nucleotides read TGTGCCAGCAGCTTCAGAGCCTCCCCAACCTACGAGCAGTACTTC. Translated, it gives CASSFRASPTYEQYF.